Below are 3 T cell receptor beta chains sequenced from a single sample in a study of lymphopenia after photon versus proton radiotherapy. Assay: immunoSEQ multiplex PCR; the TCRdb copy retains only in-frame clones and omits some. Of approximately 65,000 clones listed, 75% to 90% were seen once; the top ten hold 9.5% to 15%. Specimen: peripheral blood, collected from a patient treated with proton-based radiotherapy. These receptors all come from a man older than 75 with esophageal cancer.

This chain links TRBV18 with TRBJ2-3, with 10 bases fitting TRBD2. Germline trimming cut 3 bases from V and 4 bases from J; bases unmatched to any gene: 4. The CDR3 is made up of 15 amino acids. Germline values: CDR1 KGHSH, CDR2 LQKENI. The CDR3 DNA reads TGTGCCAGCTCACCCCTAGCGGGGGAGGCAGATACGCAGTATTTT. As protein: CASSPLAGEADTQYF.

The V call is TRBV7-9, the J call TRBJ1-5, with TRBD1 identical over 12 bases. V dropped 5 bases and J dropped 9; count of bases not matched to a gene: 5. The CDR3 is 14 amino acids. Per the germline V gene, CDR1 is SEHNR and CDR2 is FQNEAQ (reference sequence). The CDR3 sequence: CASSRGTGGLPQHF. DNA for the CDR3: TGTGCCAGCAGCAGAGGGACAGGGGGCCTGCCCCAGCATTTT.

This chain links TRBV6-6 with TRBJ1-5; D is unresolved. This CDR3 has 12 amino acids. Germline CDR1 and CDR2: MNHNY and SVGAGI (reference sequence). V lost 6 bases and J 1 base, leaving 4 bases between the germline ends. The CDR3 DNA follows: TGTGCCAGCAGGAGAAGCAATCAGCCCCAGCATTTT. Residues: CASRRSNQPQHF.